One and the same sample provided the 25 T cell receptor beta chains below, sequenced in a study of cytomegalovirus exposure and HLA in healthy donors. A multiplex PCR was run with 60 Vbeta primers and 13 Jbeta primers. TCRdb's copy holds only in-frame clones and misses some; the assay was immunoSEQ multiplex PCR. The sample has some 130,000 clones; around 70% are singletons. The sample was PBMCs. These TCRs come from a man aged 30 to 45 in good health and CMV-seronegative.

The chain combines TRBV29-1 with TRBJ2-7, with a possible D match to TRBD2 (5 bases). V was cut by 6 bases and J by 2 bases, with 11 bases left in between. Germline V gene sequence: CDR1 SQVTM, CDR2 ANQGSEA. The CDR3 runs to 12 residues. The CDR3 sequence is CSVRGPAYEQYF. CDR3 bases: TGCAGCGTCCGCGGGCCGGCCTACGAGCAGTACTTC.

V is TRBV30 and J is TRBJ2-3, with D possibly being TRBD2 (6 bases). The germline V gene has CDR1 GTSNPN and CDR2 SVGIG (reference sequence). This CDR3 region has 13 residues. V was shortened by 2 bases and J by 10 bases, with 16 bases between the two germline ends. Here the CDR3 DNA reads TGTGCCTGGAGTCGGGGGTTGGAGAGGTCGCAGTATTTT. This encodes CAWSRGLERSQYF.

The chain links TRBV28 to TRBJ1-1; tentative D call: TRBD1 (6 bases). This CDR3 has 11 residues. Germline CDR1 MDHEN, CDR2 SYDVKM. Trimming took off 5 bases at V and 11 bases at J, with 12 bases between the two ends. This CDR3 reads CASSAQGGAFF. CDR3 bases: TGTGCCAGCAGTGCACAGGGTGGTGCTTTCTTT.

The table lists this clone with a few counts. This chain joins TRBV2 and TRBJ2-5, with 13 positions matching TRBD2. Trimming removed 3 bases from V and 4 bases from J; junction bases left unmatched: 2. The CDR3 covers 15 residues. Germline CDR1 is SNHLY and CDR2 is FYNNEI. CDR3 loop: CASSETSGGRETQYF. As DNA, the CDR3 is TGTGCCAGCAGTGAGACTAGCGGGGGGCGAGAGACCCAGTACTTC.

This clone was counted once. This chain uses TRBV28 with TRBJ2-1; 7 positions agree with TRBD1. The length of the CDR3 is 14 residues. The V and J ends lost 7 bases and 6 bases, in that order; junction bases with no gene match: 9. Germline loops: CDR1 MDHEN, CDR2 SYDVKM. This CDR3 is CASTFDRVGNEQFF. The CDR3 DNA reads TGTGCCAGCACCTTTGACAGGGTGGGCAATGAGCAGTTCTTC.

J is TRBJ2-2 and V is TRBV28, with 7 bases matching TRBD2. The CDR3 runs to 17 residues. The ends lost 7 bases at V and 0 bases at J; junction bases unmatched: 11. CDR1 is MDHEN, CDR2 SYDVKM, per germline. This chain's CDR3 is CASIRAGRNTNTGELFF. The DNA of the CDR3 is TGTGCCAGCATACGAGCGGGGCGAAATACGAACACCGGGGAGCTGTTTTTT.

The rearrangement uses TRBV28 and TRBJ1-2; 7 nucleotides match TRBD1. Germline V lookup: CDR1 MDHEN, CDR2 SYDVKM. V shed 8 bases, J shed 7 bases, and the junction held 10 bases outside the gene matches. The CDR3 extends over 13 amino acids. The CDR3 is CASYRQGSGGYTF. DNA for the CDR3: TGTGCCAGCTACCGACAGGGCTCCGGTGGCTACACCTTC.

The CDR3 DNA reads TGCGCCAGCAGCCGGGACGGGACAGGGACGCGTGGCTACACCTTC. This encodes CASSRDGTGTRGYTF. The chain has TRBV4-3 and TRBJ1-2, with TRBD1 matching over 9 bases. CDR1 and CDR2 from the germline V gene are LGHNA and YSLEER. Losses at the gene ends were 4 bases for V and 7 bases for J; bases not matched to a gene: 10. The CDR3 runs to 15 residues.

The J gene is TRBJ1-4, the V gene TRBV27, with D maybe TRBD1 (5 bases). Looked up from germline, CDR1 is MNHEY and CDR2 is SMNVEV (reference sequence). The V end was cut by 5 bases, the J end by 3 bases, with 13 bases between. The CDR3 spans 15 residues. CDR3 sequence: CASSPEGPPNEKLFF. The CDR3 coding sequence is TGTGCCAGCAGTCCGGAGGGGCCCCCTAATGAAAAACTGTTTTTT.

This chain links TRBV7-2 with TRBJ2-5, with 7 bases fitting TRBD1. Germline CDR1 is SGHTA and CDR2 is FQGNSA. The CDR3 is 16 amino acids. Unmatched junction bases numbered 13, after V lost 4 bases and J lost 5 bases. The CDR3 sequence is CASSSLRVRGIETQYF. CDR3 in DNA: TGTGCCAGCAGCTCACTCCGCGTCAGGGGGATTGAGACCCAGTACTTC.

This clone was seen once. V and J are TRBV7-2 and TRBJ2-1; 10 bases are shared with TRBD2. The germline V gene encodes CDR1 SGHTA and CDR2 FQGNSA. V was pared by 5 bases and J by 0 bases, with 4 bases of the junction left unmatched. The length of the CDR3 is 16 residues. DNA of the CDR3: TGTGCCAGCAGCCCGGTAGCGGGAGGCTCCTACAATGAGCAGTTCTTC. Amino acid sequence: CASSPVAGGSYNEQFF.

The sample holds a few counts of this clone. V gene TRBV7-9 combines with J gene TRBJ2-2; D gene ambiguous. CDR1 SEHNR and CDR2 FQNEAQ come from the germline V gene (reference sequence). Trimming stripped 7 bases from V and 11 bases from J, with 17 bases between. This CDR3 is 13 amino acids long. CDR3 DNA sequence: TGTGCCAGCACTGAAGACACCACCGCCGAGCTGTTTTTT. Residues: CASTEDTTAELFF.

V usage is TRBV28 and J usage is TRBJ2-2; D unresolved. Germline CDR1 and CDR2: MDHEN and SYDVKM. This CDR3 has 14 residues. V was pared by 5 bases and J by 6 bases, with 13 bases between. Written as DNA, the CDR3 is TGTGCCAGCAGTCTCCCCATACTATCCGGGGAGCTGTTTTTT. It translates to CASSLPILSGELFF.

The V gene is TRBV28, the J gene TRBJ2-1; TRBD1 is a possible D gene (6 bases). Germline loops: CDR1 MDHEN, CDR2 SYDVKM. V dropped 4 bases and J dropped 5 bases, with 12 bases sitting between them. CDR3 size: 14 residues. This CDR3 is CASSSTGSHNEQFF. In nucleotides, the CDR3 is TGTGCCAGCAGTTCCACAGGGTCTCACAATGAGCAGTTCTTC.

The rearrangement uses TRBV7-8 and TRBJ2-3; unclear D gene. V lost 7 bases, J lost 2 bases, and 13 bases lay in between. There are 14 residues in the CDR3. The germline gives CDR1 SGHVS, CDR2 FQNEAQ. CDR3 in DNA: TGTGCCAGCACCCTGACTGCCCCCACAGATACGCAGTATTTT. It encodes CASTLTAPTDTQYF.

The J gene is TRBJ1-4, the V gene TRBV7-9; 8 nucleotides line up with TRBD1. The germline gives CDR1 SEHNR, CDR2 FQNEAQ (reference sequence). The CDR3 runs 15 residues. J was trimmed by 7 bases and V by 4 bases; bases with no gene match: 8. The CDR3 here is CASSSEDREVEKLFF. In DNA form, the CDR3 reads TGTGCCAGCAGCTCGGAGGACAGGGAGGTTGAAAAACTGTTTTTT.

The chain links TRBV18 to TRBJ2-7; TRBD1 matches at 7 bases. CDR3 length: 14 amino acids. Germline CDR1 is KGHSH and CDR2 is LQKENI. After removal of 3 bases from V and 2 bases from J, the junction contained 4 bases not matched to a gene. The DNA for the CDR3 is TGTGCCAGCTCACCGGGACAGTCGGCCTACGAGCAGTACTTC. Translating it yields CASSPGQSAYEQYF.

The chain has TRBV7-3 and TRBJ2-1; TRBD2 agrees at 11 bases. Unmatched junction bases numbered 5, after V lost 5 bases and J lost 5 bases. There are 15 residues in the CDR3. Germline V CDR1 and CDR2: SGHTA, FQGTGA. The CDR3 region is CASSPIAGGDNEQFF. The CDR3 bases are TGTGCCAGCAGCCCCATAGCGGGGGGGGACAATGAGCAGTTCTTC.

This chain links TRBV28 with TRBJ1-1; D is ambiguous. The V end lost 3 bases, the J end lost 10 bases, and 15 bases lay between the germline ends. This CDR3 has 13 residues. Germline loops: CDR1 MDHEN, CDR2 SYDVKM. The CDR3 protein is CASSLRQLVVAFF. The CDR3 DNA is TGTGCCAGCAGTTTGAGGCAGCTCGTGGTAGCTTTCTTT. The full variable domain, in which reference TRBV28 and TRBJ1-1 provide the parts outside the CDR3, is DVKVTQSSRYLVKRTGEKVFLECVQDMDHENMFWYRQDPGLGLRLIYFSYDVKMKEKGDIPEGYSVSREKKERFSLILESASTNQTSMYLCASSLRQLVVAFFGQGTRLTVV.

V and J are TRBV18 and TRBJ1-1, with D perhaps matching TRBD1 (6 bases). The CDR3 contains 14 residues. The V end was cut by 4 bases, the J end by 0 bases, with 9 bases between. The germline gives CDR1 KGHSH, CDR2 LQKENI. CDR3 sequence: CASSRGQLNTEAFF. The CDR3 DNA follows: TGTGCCAGCTCACGCGGACAGTTGAACACTGAAGCTTTCTTT. Complete variable domain (other parts from reference TRBV18 and TRBJ1-1): NAGVMQNPRHLVRRRGQEARLRCSPMKGHSHVYWYRQLPEEGLKFMVYLQKENIIDESGMPKERFSAEFPKEGPSILRIQQVVRGDSAAYFCASSRGQLNTEAFFGQGTRLTVV.

This rearrangement joins TRBV30 to TRBJ2-3; 8 bases agree with TRBD2. After removal of 0 bases from V and 4 bases from J, the junction contained 12 bases not matched to a gene. CDR1 is GTSNPN, CDR2 SVGIG, per germline (reference sequence). CDR3 length: 17 residues. CDR3 residues: CAWSVGGYSGIPDTQYF. Here the CDR3 DNA reads TGTGCCTGGAGTGTAGGGGGTTATAGCGGGATCCCAGATACGCAGTATTTT. Based on the CDR3 plus reference TRBV30 and TRBJ2-3, the full variable domain is SQTIHQWPATLVQPVGSPLSLECTVEGTSNPNLYWYRQAAGRGLQLLFYSVGIGQISSEVPQNLSASRPQDRQFILSSKKLLLSDSGFYLCAWSVGGYSGIPDTQYFGPGTRLTVL.

This clone has a handful of counts. Additional DNA sequences in this sample encode the identical CDR3. The chain is built from TRBV5-1 and TRBJ1-4; 8 bases match TRBD1. Germline V gene lookup returns CDR1 SGHRS and CDR2 YFSETQ. The junction had 7 bases not matched to a gene; V was cut back by 1 base and J by 8 bases. CDR3 length: 15 amino acids. The CDR3 reads CASSLSGTGGEKLFF. The CDR3 DNA reads TGCGCCAGCAGCTTGTCGGGGACAGGAGGCGAAAAACTGTTTTTT.

The rearrangement joins TRBV13 to TRBJ2-1; TRBD1 matches at 7 bases. Trimming at V came to 5 bases and at J to 8 bases, leaving 15 bases not matched to a gene. The germline CDR1 and CDR2 sequences are PRHDT and FYEKMQ (reference sequence). The CDR3 runs 16 residues. The CDR3 DNA sequence: TGTGCCAGCAGCCCTACCCTAGGGGGCCCTTTCGATGAGCAGTTCTTC. This codes for CASSPTLGGPFDEQFF.

The CDR3 is CASSLGSNTGELFF. The CDR3 DNA follows: TGTGCCAGCAGCTTGGGCAGTAACACCGGGGAGCTGTTTTTT. The chain links TRBV7-6 to TRBJ2-2; D unresolved. Germline V gene data show CDR1 as SGHVS and CDR2 as FNYEAQ. The CDR3 runs to 14 residues. Trimming took 3 bases from V and 2 from J, leaving 7 bases between them.

The chain uses TRBV9 and TRBJ2-7; possibly TRBD1 for D (6 bases). V was pared by 0 bases and J by 1 base, with 11 bases between. CDR3 length: 15 residues. Germline V gene data show CDR1 as SGDLS and CDR2 as YYNGEE. CDR3 protein: CASSVASDRSYEQYF. DNA of the CDR3: TGTGCCAGCAGCGTAGCTTCGGACAGATCCTACGAGCAGTACTTC. Full variable domain (outside the CDR3, taken from reference TRBV9 and TRBJ2-7): DSGVTQTPKHLITATGQRVTLRCSPRSGDLSVYWYQQSLDQGLQFLIQYYNGEERAKGNILERFSAQQFPDLHSELNLSSLELGDSALYFCASSVASDRSYEQYFGPGTRLTVT.